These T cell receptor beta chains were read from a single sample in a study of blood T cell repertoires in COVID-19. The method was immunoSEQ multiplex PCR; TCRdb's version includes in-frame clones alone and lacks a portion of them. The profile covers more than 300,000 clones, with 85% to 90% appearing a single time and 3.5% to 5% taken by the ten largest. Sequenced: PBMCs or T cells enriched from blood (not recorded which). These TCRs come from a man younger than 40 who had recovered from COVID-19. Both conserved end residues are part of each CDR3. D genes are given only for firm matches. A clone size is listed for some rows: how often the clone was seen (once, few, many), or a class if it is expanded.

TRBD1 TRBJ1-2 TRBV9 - TGTGCCAGCAGCGATGGGACAGGGTATGGCTACACCTTC CASSDGTGYGYTF
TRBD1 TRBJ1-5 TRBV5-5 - TGTGCCAGCAGCTTGGAATGGACAGGGGAGGAGCAGCCCCAGCATTTT CASSLEWTGEEQPQHF
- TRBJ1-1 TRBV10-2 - TGCGCCAGCTCGGGGACATTGATGAACACTGAAGCTTTCTTT CASSGTLMNTEAFF
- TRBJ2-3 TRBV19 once TGTGCCAGTAGTATGAAGTTCGGGATTACCGGGAGAGGGACAGATACGCAGTATTTT CASSMKFGITGRGTDTQYF
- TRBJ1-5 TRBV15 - TGTGCCACCAGCAGAGATAGAAACAGGGATAATCAGCCCCAGCATTTT CATSRDRNRDNQPQHF
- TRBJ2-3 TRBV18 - TGTGCCAGCTCACCCGGACAGGGACTACCAATTAGCACAGATACGCAGTATTTT CASSPGQGLPISTDTQYF
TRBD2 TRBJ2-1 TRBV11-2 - TGTGCCAGCAGCTCCCTTTTGGGCCTAGCGGGAGATGAGCAGTTCTTC CASSSLLGLAGDEQFF
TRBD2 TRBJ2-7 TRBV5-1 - TGCGCCAGTTGGCCGGGTCATCCTAGCGGGGGGCCCCACGAGCAGTACTTC CASWPGHPSGGPHEQYF
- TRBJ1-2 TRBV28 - TGTGCCAGCAGTTCAATTTATGGGGGCCCCCCATCTAACTATGGCTACACCTTC CASSSIYGGPPSNYGYTF
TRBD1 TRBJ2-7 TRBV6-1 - TGTGCCAGCAGTGAAGAGGCAGGGGGCGCCTACGAGCAGTACTTC CASSEEAGGAYEQYF
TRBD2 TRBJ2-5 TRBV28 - TGTGCCAGCTGCGACACTAGCGGACAAGAGACCCAGTACTTC CASCDTSGQETQYF
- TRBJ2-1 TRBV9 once TGTGCCAGCAGCGTAGCGGAGGGATGGGATGAGCAGTTCTTC CASSVAEGWDEQFF
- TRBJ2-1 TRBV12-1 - TGTGCCAGCAGCCGATTTACTAGCGGGAGTTGGAATGAGCAGTTCTTC CASSRFTSGSWNEQFF
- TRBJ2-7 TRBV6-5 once TGTGCCAGCAGTCGTTCAGGGGACGAGCAGTACTTC CASSRSGDEQYF
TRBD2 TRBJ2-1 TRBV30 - TGTGCCTGGAGACTAGCGGGGGCGTACAATGAGCAGTTCTTC CAWRLAGAYNEQFF
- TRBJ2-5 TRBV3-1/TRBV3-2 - TGTGCCAGCAGCCTCTGGACGGGGGTATTACAGGAGACCCAGTACTTC CASSLWTGVLQETQYF
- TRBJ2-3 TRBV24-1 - TGTGCCACCAGTGATTTGCACGCCGGGGAATACAGCACAGATACGCAGTATTTT CATSDLHAGEYSTDTQYF
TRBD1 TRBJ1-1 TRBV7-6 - TGTGCCAGCAGCCTAGGACAGGGTGTCACTGAAGCTTTCTTT CASSLGQGVTEAFF
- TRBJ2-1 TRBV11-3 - TGTGCCAGCAGCCTATACGGGTCTAATACCTACAATGAGCAGTTCTTC CASSLYGSNTYNEQFF
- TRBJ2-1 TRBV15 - TGTGCCACCAGCAGAGATTTCGCTAGTGAGCAGTTCTTC CATSRDFASEQFF
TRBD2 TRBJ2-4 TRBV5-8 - TGTGCCAGCAGCTTCGGGGGGGCCAAAAACATTCAGTACTTC CASSFGGAKNIQYF
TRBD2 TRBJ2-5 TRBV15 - TGTGCCACCAGCAGGGGCCGGACTAGCTCCCAAGAGACCCAGTACTTC CATSRGRTSSQETQYF
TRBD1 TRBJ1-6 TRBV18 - TGTGCCAGCTCACCACTGGGCAGGGGGGATTCACCCCTCCACTTT CASSPLGRGDSPLHF
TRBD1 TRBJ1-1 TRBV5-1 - TGCGCCAGCAGCTGGACAGGGTTGAACACTGAAGCTTTCTTT CASSWTGLNTEAFF
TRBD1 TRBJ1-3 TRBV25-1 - TGTGCCAGCAGTGAATCGCGGGACAGAGCTGGAAACACCATATATTTT CASSESRDRAGNTIYF
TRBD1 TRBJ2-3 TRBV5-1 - TGCGCCAGCAGCTCCGCTGGACAGGGGTTCACAGATACGCAGTATTTT CASSSAGQGFTDTQYF
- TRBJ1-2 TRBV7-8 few TGTGCCAGCAGCTTAGAAGGGACTGTTGGCTACACCTTC CASSLEGTVGYTF
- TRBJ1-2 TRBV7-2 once TGTGCCAGCAGCTCGGACAGAGACTATGGCTACACCTTC CASSSDRDYGYTF
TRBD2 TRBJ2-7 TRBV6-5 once TGTGCCAGCAGTTACGAACCGGGACTAGCTAGCGAGCAGTACTTC CASSYEPGLASEQYF
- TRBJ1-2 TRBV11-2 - TGTGCCAGCAGCTCCCTACAGGGATCGAACTATGGCTACACCTTC CASSSLQGSNYGYTF
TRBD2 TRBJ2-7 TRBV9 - TGTGCCAGCAGCGTAGGGACTAGCGGGAGGCTCGCCTACGAGCAGTACTTC CASSVGTSGRLAYEQYF
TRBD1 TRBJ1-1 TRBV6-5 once TGTGCCAGCAGGAGGACAGGGCGGAACACTGAAGCTTTCTTT CASRRTGRNTEAFF
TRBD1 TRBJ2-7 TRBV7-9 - TGTGCCAGCAGCTCAATAGGAGGGACAGGCTACGAGCAGTACTTC CASSSIGGTGYEQYF
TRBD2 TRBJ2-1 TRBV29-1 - TGCAGCCTTCTAGCGGGGGGATCGGGGAATGAGCAGTTCTTC CSLLAGGSGNEQFF
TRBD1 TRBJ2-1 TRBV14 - TGTGCCAGCAGCAACGTGGCTGACAGGGGGCGCTTCGATGAGCAGTTCTTC CASSNVADRGRFDEQFF
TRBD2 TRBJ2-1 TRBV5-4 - TGTGCCAGCAGCTCGAGTCAACTAGCGGGAGAATCGTACAATGAGCAGTTCTTC CASSSSQLAGESYNEQFF
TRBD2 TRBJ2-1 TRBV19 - TGTGCCAGTAGTAAGCGGGGGCGCACCGACTACAATGAGCAGTTCTTC CASSKRGRTDYNEQFF
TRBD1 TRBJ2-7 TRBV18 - TGTGCCAGCTCCCAAGGACAGGGGAGCTACGAGCAGTACTTC CASSQGQGSYEQYF